The source of this T cell receptor (beta chain) is a study of PD-L1 blockade in urothelial cancer. Study observations and caveats: When measured at 3 weeks, tumor-associated blood clones expanded more in durable-benefit patients.

The templates were synthetic TCR analogs, and they were spiked into each PCR. Produced via immunoSEQ multiplex PCR; TCRdb's table is partial and in-frame only. Of roughly 63,000 clones listed, 80% to 85% were seen once; the top ten hold about 2.9%. Concerning this clone: Its antigen is unidentified.

Time point noted: pretreatment peripheral blood. Patients suffered from locally advanced or metastatic urothelial carcinoma. Between 1 and 8 samples, pretreatment and on-treatment, were given by each patient. The sequences come from PBMCs, collected around atezolizumab (anti-PD-L1) treatment. The receptor was derived from a man aged 65-85 years with urothelial cancer.

CDR3 loop: CASSPSLANIQYF. CDR3 in DNA: TGTGCCAGCAGTCCTTCCTTGGCTAACATTCAGTACTTC. The V call is TRBV6-1, the J call TRBJ2-4; D call uncertain. Germline V gene lookup returns CDR1 MNHNS and CDR2 SASEGT. V was shortened by 5 bases and J by 7 bases, with 12 bases between the two germline ends. CDR3 size: 13 residues.